Below, one T cell receptor beta chain is given with its context. Its specificity is unknown. The CDR3 spans 15 residues. The J segment lost 7 bases and the V segment lost 5 bases, leaving 8 bases of the junction unmatched. CDR1 is MNHEY and CDR2 is SMNVEV in the germline V gene (reference sequence). TCRdb recomputed calls from the reads with MiXCR, one row per CDR3 protein. Of 700,000 to 900,000 distinct CDR3 sequences listed, 25% to 30% are singletons. This specimen comes from a study of T cell repertoires in cytomegalovirus infection. As for the study in general: Public TCR beta signatures indicated both CMV infection and matching HLA type.

The rearrangement links TRBV27 to TRBJ1-6, with 7 bases lining up with TRBD1. The sequenced sample was cultured CD8+ T cells from PBMCs, obtained from culture after CMV antigen stimulation. This TCR was recovered from a human donor in good health (CMV status not recorded). Some clones in this sample may be carry-over from other donors' samples. DNA of the CDR3: TGTGCCAGCAGTCGAAAACAGGGGCTGAATTCACCCCTCCACTTT. It translates to CASSRKQGLNSPLHF.